One sample yielded the 9 T cell receptor beta chains listed below, sequenced in a study of CD4+ T cells in melanoma. Libraries were prepared by immunoSEQ multiplex PCR; TCRdb keeps only in-frame clonotypes and omits some of them. This table has fewer than 15,000 clones, 60% to 85% appearing once. The sequenced sample was cells from a culture (not recorded whether cultured in vitro). The source is a human donor with melanoma.

The genes are TRBV29-1 and TRBJ1-2; D ambiguous. The CDR3 loop spans 10 amino acids. V lost 1 base to trimming and J lost 11 bases, with 8 bases between them. Germline CDR1 is SQVTM and CDR2 is ANQGSEA. The CDR3 DNA is TGCAGCGTTGAAGTCCCGGGGTACACCTTC. This translates into CSVEVPGYTF. Drawing the rest from reference TRBV29-1 and TRBJ1-2, the complete variable domain is SAVISQKPSRDICQRGTSLTIQCQVDSQVTMMFWYRQQPGQSLTLIATANQGSEATYESGFVIDKFPISRPNLTFSTLTVSNMSPEDSSIYLCSVEVPGYTFGSGTRLTVV.

This clone has just a few counts. This chain links TRBV30 with TRBJ1-1, with TRBD1 identical over 9 bases. Per germline, CDR1 GTSNPN and CDR2 SVGIG (reference sequence). There are 15 residues in the CDR3. V shed 3 bases and J 10 bases; nucleotides not matched to a gene: 15. CDR3 amino acids: CAWRRLIDRGTAAFF. CDR3 coding DNA: TGTGCCTGGAGGAGACTTATCGACAGGGGGACGGCAGCTTTCTTT.

This chain connects TRBV27 to TRBJ2-3; no clear D gene. The germline V and J ends were trimmed by 5 bases and 0 bases, with 18 bases remaining between them. CDR3 length: 17 residues. Germline V gives CDR1 MNHEY, CDR2 SMNVEV (reference sequence). The CDR3 loop reads CASSAGHGRASTDTQYF. The DNA for the CDR3 is TGTGCCAGCAGTGCCGGCCACGGCCGGGCTAGCACAGATACGCAGTATTTT.

V is TRBV5-6 and J is TRBJ1-2; D gene unclear. V shed 4 bases and J shed 8 bases, with 15 bases lying between them. The CDR3 contains 13 residues. Germline CDR1 and CDR2: SGHDT and YYEEEE. The CDR3 coding sequence is TGTGCCAGCAGCCAGAACTTTTTAGGAGGCTACACCTTC. This sequence encodes CASSQNFLGGYTF.

This chain connects TRBV30 to TRBJ2-5; D is unclear. Germline CDR1 GTSNPN, CDR2 SVGIG (reference sequence). Deletions cut 4 bases from V and 7 bases from J, with 16 bases between. The CDR3 is 13 amino acids. The CDR3 here is CAWTARQVGTQYF. The DNA for the CDR3 is TGTGCCTGGACGGCTCGGCAGGTGGGGACCCAGTACTTC.

This clone appeared a few times. V and J are TRBV6-1 and TRBJ2-4; D not resolved. The CDR3 is 12 residues long. Trimming pared 6 bases from V and 8 bases from J, leaving 11 bases between. Germline V gene data show CDR1 as MNHNS and CDR2 as SASEGT. This CDR3 is CASSLHRDIQYF. The CDR3 DNA follows: TGTGCCAGCAGCCTTCATAGGGACATTCAGTACTTC.

This clone was detected only a few times. V and J are TRBV6-1 and TRBJ1-1; D is possibly TRBD1 (5 bases). The CDR3 consists of 14 residues. Germline V CDR1 and CDR2: MNHNS, SASEGT. Trimming cost V 1 base and J 6 bases, with 12 bases left between them. CDR3 in amino acids: CASSEVRGTSEAFF. Written as DNA, the CDR3 is TGTGCCAGCAGTGAAGTTAGGGGCACCTCTGAAGCTTTCTTT.

The J gene is TRBJ1-2, the V gene TRBV7-9; no reliable D call. The CDR3 consists of 13 residues. The V end lost 1 base, the J end lost 2 bases, and 5 bases lay between the germline ends. Germline CDR1 SEHNR, CDR2 FQNEAQ (reference sequence). CDR3 coding DNA: TGTGCCAGCAGCTTAGACACCAACTATGGCTACACCTTC. It yields the protein CASSLDTNYGYTF. Full variable domain (outside the CDR3, taken from reference TRBV7-9 and TRBJ1-2): DTGVSQNPRHKITKRGQNVTFRCDPISEHNRLYWYRQTLGQGPEFLTYFQNEAQLEKSRLLSDRFSAERPKGSFSTLEIQRTEQGDSAMYLCASSLDTNYGYTFGSGTRLTVV.

The sample holds a few counts of this clone. V usage is TRBV10-1 and J usage is TRBJ2-1; D unclear. The germline gives CDR1 WNHNN, CDR2 SYGVQD (reference sequence). The CDR3 totals 9 residues. V gave up 8 bases and J gave up 10 bases, with 6 bases separating them. The CDR3 sequence is CASGQEQFF. CDR3 in DNA: TGCGCCAGCGGGCAGGAGCAGTTCTTC.